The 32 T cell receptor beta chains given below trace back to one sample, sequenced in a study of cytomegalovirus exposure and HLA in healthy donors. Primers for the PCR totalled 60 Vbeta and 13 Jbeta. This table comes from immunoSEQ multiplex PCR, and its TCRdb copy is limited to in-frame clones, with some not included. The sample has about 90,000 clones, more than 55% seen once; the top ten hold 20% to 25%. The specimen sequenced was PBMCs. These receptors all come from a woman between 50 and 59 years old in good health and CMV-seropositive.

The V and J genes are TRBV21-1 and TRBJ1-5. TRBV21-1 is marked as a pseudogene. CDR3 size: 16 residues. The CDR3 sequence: CASSKVAREGDQPQHF. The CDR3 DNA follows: TGTGCCAGCAGCAAAGTCGCCAGGGAGGGAGATCAGCCCCAGCATTTT.

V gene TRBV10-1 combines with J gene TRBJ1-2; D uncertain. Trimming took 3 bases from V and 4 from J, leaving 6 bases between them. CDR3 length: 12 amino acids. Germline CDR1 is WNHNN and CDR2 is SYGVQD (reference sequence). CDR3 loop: CASSDTAYGYTF. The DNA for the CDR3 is TGCGCCAGCAGTGATACAGCCTATGGCTACACCTTC.

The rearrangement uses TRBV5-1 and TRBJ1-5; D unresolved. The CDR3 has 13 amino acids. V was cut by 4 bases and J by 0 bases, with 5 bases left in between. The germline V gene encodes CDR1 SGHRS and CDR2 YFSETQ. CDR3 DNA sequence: TGCGCCAGCAGCCTATTTAGCAATCAGCCCCAGCATTTT. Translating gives CASSLFSNQPQHF.

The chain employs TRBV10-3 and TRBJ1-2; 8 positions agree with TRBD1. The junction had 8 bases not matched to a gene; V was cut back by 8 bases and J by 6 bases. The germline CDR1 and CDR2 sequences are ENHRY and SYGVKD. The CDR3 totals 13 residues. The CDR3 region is CAIDRGIVNGYTF. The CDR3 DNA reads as TGTGCCATCGACAGGGGAATAGTGAATGGCTACACCTTC.

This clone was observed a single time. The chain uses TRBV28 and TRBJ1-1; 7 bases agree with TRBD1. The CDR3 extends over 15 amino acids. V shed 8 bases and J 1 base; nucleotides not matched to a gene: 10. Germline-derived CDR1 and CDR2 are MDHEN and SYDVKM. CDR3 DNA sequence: TGTGCCAGCCCTCCTGGAGGGGGCGCGAACACTGAAGCTTTCTTT. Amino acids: CASPPGGGANTEAFF.

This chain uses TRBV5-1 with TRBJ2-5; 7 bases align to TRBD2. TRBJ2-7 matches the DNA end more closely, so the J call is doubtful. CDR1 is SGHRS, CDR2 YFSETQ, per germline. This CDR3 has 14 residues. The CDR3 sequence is CASSLWGGTYEQYF. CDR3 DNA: TGCGCCAGCAGCTTGTGGGGGGGAACTTACGAGCAGTACTTC.

DNA of the CDR3: TGTGCCAGCAGCTTAGGACCAACGGGCCAAGAGACCCAGTACTTC. Amino acid sequence: CASSLGPTGQETQYF. The rearrangement joins TRBV7-6 to TRBJ2-5; D remains unclear. The CDR3 is 15 amino acids. CDR1 is SGHVS and CDR2 is FNYEAQ in the germline V gene. Trimming removed 1 base from V and 1 base from J, with 10 bases in between.

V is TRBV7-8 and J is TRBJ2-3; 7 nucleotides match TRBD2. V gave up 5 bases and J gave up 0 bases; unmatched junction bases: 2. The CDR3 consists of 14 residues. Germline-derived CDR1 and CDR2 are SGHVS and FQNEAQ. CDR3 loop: CASSRGGSTDTQYF. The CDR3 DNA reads TGTGCCAGCAGCCGCGGGGGAAGCACAGATACGCAGTATTTT.

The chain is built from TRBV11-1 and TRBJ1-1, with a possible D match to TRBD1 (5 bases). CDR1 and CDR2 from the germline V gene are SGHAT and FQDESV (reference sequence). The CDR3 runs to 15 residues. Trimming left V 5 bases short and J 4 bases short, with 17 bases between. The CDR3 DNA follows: TGTGCCAGCAGCGGCCGGCAGGGTGGTGGCACTGAAGCTTTCTTT. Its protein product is CASSGRQGGGTEAFF.

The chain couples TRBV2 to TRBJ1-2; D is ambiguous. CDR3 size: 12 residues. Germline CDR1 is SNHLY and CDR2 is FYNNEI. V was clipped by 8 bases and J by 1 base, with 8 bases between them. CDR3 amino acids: CASRKLNYGYTF. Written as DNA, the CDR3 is TGTGCCAGCCGCAAGCTTAACTATGGCTACACCTTC.

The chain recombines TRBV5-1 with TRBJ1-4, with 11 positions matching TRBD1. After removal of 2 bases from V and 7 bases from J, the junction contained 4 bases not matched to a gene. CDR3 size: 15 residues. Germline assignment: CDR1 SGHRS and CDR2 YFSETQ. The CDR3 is CASSFRTGGPEKLFF. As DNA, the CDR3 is TGCGCCAGCAGCTTCAGGACAGGGGGCCCTGAAAAACTGTTTTTT.

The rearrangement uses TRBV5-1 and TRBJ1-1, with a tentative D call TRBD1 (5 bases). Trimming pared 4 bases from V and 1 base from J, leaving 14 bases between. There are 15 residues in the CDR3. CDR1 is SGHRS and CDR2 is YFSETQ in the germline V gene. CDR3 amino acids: CASSPTATENTEAFF. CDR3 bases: TGCGCCAGCAGCCCTACAGCGACAGAGAACACTGAAGCTTTCTTT.

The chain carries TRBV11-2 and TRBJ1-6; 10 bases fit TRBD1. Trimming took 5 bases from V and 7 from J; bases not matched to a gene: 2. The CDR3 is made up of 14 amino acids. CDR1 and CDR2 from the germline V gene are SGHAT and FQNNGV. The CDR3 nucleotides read TGTGCCAGCAGCCGGGACAGGGGAAATTCACCCCTCCACTTT. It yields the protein CASSRDRGNSPLHF.

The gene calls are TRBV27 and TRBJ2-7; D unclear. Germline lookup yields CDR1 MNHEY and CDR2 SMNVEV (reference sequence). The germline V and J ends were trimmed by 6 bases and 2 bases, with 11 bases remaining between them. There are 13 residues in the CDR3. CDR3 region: CASSWAPAYEQYF. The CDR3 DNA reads TGTGCCAGCAGCTGGGCCCCTGCCTACGAGCAGTACTTC.

This chain's CDR3 is CASSLDSPNYGYTF. CDR3 DNA: TGCGCCAGCAGCTTGGACAGTCCAAACTATGGCTACACCTTC. This sequence joins TRBV5-1 and TRBJ1-2, with D uncertain. The germline V gene has CDR1 SGHRS and CDR2 YFSETQ. The CDR3 is 14 amino acids. V shed 0 bases and J shed 2 bases, with 8 bases lying between them.

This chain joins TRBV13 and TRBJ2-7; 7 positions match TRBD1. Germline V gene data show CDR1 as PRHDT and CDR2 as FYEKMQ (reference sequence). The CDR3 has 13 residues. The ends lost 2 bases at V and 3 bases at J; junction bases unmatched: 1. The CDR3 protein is CASSLWDSYEQYF. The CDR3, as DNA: TGTGCCAGCAGCTTATGGGACAGCTACGAGCAGTACTTC. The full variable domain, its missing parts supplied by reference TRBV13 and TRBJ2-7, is AAGVIQSPRHLIKEKRETATLKCYPIPRHDTVYWYQQGPGQDPQFLISFYEKMQSDKGSIPDRFSAQQFSDYHSELNMSSLELGDSALYFCASSLWDSYEQYFGPGTRLTVT.

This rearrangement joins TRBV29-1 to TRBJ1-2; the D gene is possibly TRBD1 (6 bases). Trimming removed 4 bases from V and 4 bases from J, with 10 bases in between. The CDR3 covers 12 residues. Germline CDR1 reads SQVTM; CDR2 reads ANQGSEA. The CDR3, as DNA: TGCAGCGTTGGACAGGCCCTCTATGGCTACACCTTC. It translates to CSVGQALYGYTF.

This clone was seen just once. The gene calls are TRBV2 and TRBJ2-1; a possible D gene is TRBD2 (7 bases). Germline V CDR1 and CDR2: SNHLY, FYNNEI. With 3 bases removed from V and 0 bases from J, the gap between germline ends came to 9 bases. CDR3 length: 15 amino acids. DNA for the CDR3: TGTGCCAGCAGTGATGGGGGGGCCTCCTACAATGAGCAGTTCTTC. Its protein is CASSDGGASYNEQFF.

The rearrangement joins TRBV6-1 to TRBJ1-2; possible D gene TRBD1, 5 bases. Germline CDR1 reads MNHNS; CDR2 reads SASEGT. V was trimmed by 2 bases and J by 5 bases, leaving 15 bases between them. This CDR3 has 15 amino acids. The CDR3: CASSEMMGLVYGYTF. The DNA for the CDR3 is TGTGCCAGCAGTGAAATGATGGGACTCGTGTATGGCTACACCTTC.

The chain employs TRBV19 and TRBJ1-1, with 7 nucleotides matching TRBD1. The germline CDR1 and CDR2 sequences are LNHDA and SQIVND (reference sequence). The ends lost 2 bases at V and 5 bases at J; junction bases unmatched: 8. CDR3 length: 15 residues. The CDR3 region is CASSIPRQGGTEAFF. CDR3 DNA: TGTGCCAGTAGTATACCCCGACAGGGAGGTACTGAAGCTTTCTTT.

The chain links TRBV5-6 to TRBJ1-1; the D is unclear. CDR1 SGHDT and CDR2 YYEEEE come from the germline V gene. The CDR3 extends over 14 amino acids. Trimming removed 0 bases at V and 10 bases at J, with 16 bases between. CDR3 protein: CASSLVGGMVGAFF. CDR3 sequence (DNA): TGTGCCAGCAGCTTGGTCGGAGGGATGGTCGGAGCTTTCTTT.

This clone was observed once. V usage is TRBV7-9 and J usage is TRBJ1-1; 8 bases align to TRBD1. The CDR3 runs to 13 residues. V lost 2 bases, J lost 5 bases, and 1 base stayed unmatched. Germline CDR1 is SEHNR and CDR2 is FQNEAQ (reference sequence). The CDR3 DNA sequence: TGTGCCAGCAGCTTACAGGGGGCTACTGAAGCTTTCTTT. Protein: CASSLQGATEAFF.

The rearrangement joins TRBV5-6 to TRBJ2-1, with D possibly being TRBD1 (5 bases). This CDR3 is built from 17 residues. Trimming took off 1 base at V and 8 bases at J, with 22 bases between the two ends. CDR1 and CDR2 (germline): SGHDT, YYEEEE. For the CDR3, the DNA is TGTGCCAGCAGCTTGAGTGGCCCAGGGTGGGAAAAAGATGAGCAGTTCTTC. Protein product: CASSLSGPGWEKDEQFF.

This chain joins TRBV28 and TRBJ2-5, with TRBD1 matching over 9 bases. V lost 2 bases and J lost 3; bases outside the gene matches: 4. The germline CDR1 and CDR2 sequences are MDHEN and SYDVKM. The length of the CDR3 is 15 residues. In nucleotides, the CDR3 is TGTGCCAGCAGTTTAGGGACAGGGTCAGAAGAGACCCAGTACTTC. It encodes CASSLGTGSEETQYF.

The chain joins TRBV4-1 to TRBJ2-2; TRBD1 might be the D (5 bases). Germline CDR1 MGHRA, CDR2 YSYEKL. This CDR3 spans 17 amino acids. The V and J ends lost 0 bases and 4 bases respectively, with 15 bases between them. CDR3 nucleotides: TGCGCCAGCAGCCAAGATGTCGCGACAGTTCTCACCGGGGAGCTGTTTTTT. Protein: CASSQDVATVLTGELFF.

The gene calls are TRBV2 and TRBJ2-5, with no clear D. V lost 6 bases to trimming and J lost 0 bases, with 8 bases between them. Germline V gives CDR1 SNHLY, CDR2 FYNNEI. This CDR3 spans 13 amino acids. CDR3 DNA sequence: TGTGCCAGCAGCCGACACAACCAAGAGACCCAGTACTTC. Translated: CASSRHNQETQYF.

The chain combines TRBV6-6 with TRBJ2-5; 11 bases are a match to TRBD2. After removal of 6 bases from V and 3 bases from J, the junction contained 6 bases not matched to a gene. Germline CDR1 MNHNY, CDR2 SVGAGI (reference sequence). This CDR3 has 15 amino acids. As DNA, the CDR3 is TGTGCCAGCAGCCTTAGCGGGGGGGCCGAAGAGACCCAGTACTTC. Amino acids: CASSLSGGAEETQYF.

The chain's CDR3 is CASSQFTGHQETQYF. Written as DNA, the CDR3 is TGCGCCAGCAGCCAGTTTACAGGGCACCAAGAGACCCAGTACTTC. This chain links TRBV5-1 with TRBJ2-5; D is perhaps TRBD1 (6 bases). In germline, CDR1 is SGHRS, CDR2 YFSETQ. V was trimmed by 4 bases and J by 0 bases, leaving 13 bases between them. CDR3 size: 15 residues.

The CDR3 DNA is TGTGCCAGCAGCTCCGCCCCGGACGGGGGTAGTGGCTACACCTTC. Amino acid sequence: CASSSAPDGGSGYTF. V gene TRBV7-6 combines with J gene TRBJ1-2; perhaps TRBD1 as D (5 bases). Trimming pared 4 bases from V and 7 bases from J, leaving 19 bases between. Per germline, CDR1 SGHVS and CDR2 FNYEAQ. The CDR3 consists of 15 residues. Variable domain in full (rest from reference TRBV7-6 and TRBJ1-2): GAGVSQSPRYKVTKRGQDVALRCDPISGHVSLYWYRQALGQGPEFLTYFNYEAQQDKSGLPNDRFSAERPEGSISTLTIQRTEQRDSAMYRCASSSAPDGGSGYTFGSGTRLTVV.

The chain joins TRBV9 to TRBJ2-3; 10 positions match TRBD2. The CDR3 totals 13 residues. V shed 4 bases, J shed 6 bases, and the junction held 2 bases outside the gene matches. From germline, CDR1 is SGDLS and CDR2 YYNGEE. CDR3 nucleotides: TGTGCCAGCAGCCGGACTAGCGGCGATACGCAGTATTTT. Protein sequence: CASSRTSGDTQYF.

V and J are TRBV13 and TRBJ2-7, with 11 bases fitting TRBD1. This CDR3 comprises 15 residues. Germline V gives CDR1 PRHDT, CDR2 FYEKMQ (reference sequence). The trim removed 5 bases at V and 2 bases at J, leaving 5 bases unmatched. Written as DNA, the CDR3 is TGTGCCAGCAGCCTTGGACAGGGGGCAACCTACGAGCAGTACTTC. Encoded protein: CASSLGQGATYEQYF.

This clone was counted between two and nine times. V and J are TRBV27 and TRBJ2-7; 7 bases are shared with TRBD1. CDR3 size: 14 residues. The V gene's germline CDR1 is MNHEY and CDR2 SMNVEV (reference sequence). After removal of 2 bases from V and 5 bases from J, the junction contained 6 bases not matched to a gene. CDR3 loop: CASSLNSGGDEQYF. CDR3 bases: TGTGCCAGCAGTTTAAATTCAGGGGGTGACGAGCAGTACTTC.